These 28 T cell receptor beta chains were all obtained from the same sample, sequenced in a study of cytomegalovirus exposure and HLA in healthy donors. PCR amplification relied on 60 Vbeta primers (plus 13 Jbeta primers). Profiled with immunoSEQ multiplex PCR; TCRdb holds only in-frame clones, not every one. Among approximately 160,000 clones listed, about 75% were seen once. The sample consisted of PBMCs. The receptor source for this set is a male donor in good health and CMV-seronegative.

The V and J genes are TRBV7-9 and TRBJ1-1; D remains ambiguous. Trimming left V 1 base short and J 3 bases short, with 6 bases between. Germline V gene lookup returns CDR1 SEHNR and CDR2 FQNEAQ (reference sequence). There are 13 residues in the CDR3. The CDR3 sequence: CASSLVQDTEAFF. The CDR3, as DNA: TGTGCCAGCAGCTTAGTCCAGGACACTGAAGCTTTCTTT.

This chain links TRBV6-5 with TRBJ2-5; 7 bases agree with TRBD2. The J call may be mistaken, given a closer DNA end match to TRBJ2-7. This CDR3 contains 14 residues. The germline V gene has CDR1 MNHEY and CDR2 SVGAGI. The CDR3, as DNA: TGTGCCAGCAGTCACGGGGGAGGGAAGTACGAGCAGTACTTC. Its protein product is CASSHGGGKYEQYF.

This chain links TRBV27 with TRBJ1-4, with D tentatively TRBD1 (6 bases). The germline gives CDR1 MNHEY, CDR2 SMNVEV (reference sequence). There are 15 residues in the CDR3. V was cut by 7 bases and J by 7 bases, with 19 bases left in between. Here the CDR3 DNA reads TGTGCCAGCACCATCAGTTGGGGGCGAGGTGAAAAACTGTTTTTT. Its translation: CASTISWGRGEKLFF. The full variable domain, in which reference TRBV27 and TRBJ1-4 provide the parts outside the CDR3, is EAQVTQNPRYLITVTGKKLTVTCSQNMNHEYMSWYRQDPGLGLRQIYYSMNVEVTDKGDVPEGYKVSRKEKRNFPLILESPSPNQTSLYFCASTISWGRGEKLFFGSGTQLSVL.

The rearrangement uses TRBV6-1 and TRBJ2-3; no clear D. The CDR3 runs 11 residues. Germline lookup yields CDR1 MNHNS and CDR2 SASEGT. V was shortened by 7 bases and J by 4 bases, with 6 bases between the two germline ends. CDR3 in amino acids: CASILADTQYF. CDR3 in DNA: TGTGCCAGCATTCTAGCAGATACGCAGTATTTT.

This clone has only a few counts. V is TRBV7-2 and J is TRBJ2-2; perhaps TRBD2 as D (6 bases). The CDR3 runs to 16 residues. V lost 3 bases, J lost 4 bases, and 15 bases lay in between. In germline, CDR1 is SGHTA, CDR2 FQGNSA. CDR3: CASSFRSGVGTGELFF. The CDR3 DNA reads TGTGCCAGCAGCTTCCGGTCGGGGGTCGGCACCGGGGAGCTGTTTTTT.

As for this clone: Other DNA sequences in this specimen translate into the identical CDR3. The V and J genes are TRBV5-1 and TRBJ1-1; D might be TRBD1 (6 bases). V was shortened by 3 bases and J by 8 bases, with 14 bases between the two germline ends. The length of the CDR3 is 13 residues. Germline V gene data show CDR1 as SGHRS and CDR2 as YFSETQ. CDR3 residues: CASSWGGRTEAFF. The CDR3 DNA follows: TGCGCCAGCAGCTGGGGGGGCCGGACCGAAGCTTTCTTT.

The chain joins TRBV7-2 to TRBJ2-1, with 9 bases matching TRBD2. After removal of 7 bases from V and 5 bases from J, the junction contained 9 bases not matched to a gene. The length of the CDR3 is 15 residues. Per germline, CDR1 SGHTA and CDR2 FQGNSA. The CDR3 nucleotides read TGTGCCAGCACCAGAAGCGGGAGGTCAGACAATGAGCAGTTCTTC. Translating gives CASTRSGRSDNEQFF. Supplemented by reference TRBV7-2 and TRBJ2-1, the full variable domain reads GAGVSQSPSNKVTEKGKDVELRCDPISGHTALYWYRQSLGQGLEFLIYFQGNSAPDKSGLPSDRFSAERTGGSVSTLTIQRTQQEDSAVYLCASTRSGRSDNEQFFGPGTRLTVL.

This chain links TRBV29-1 with TRBJ1-5; 11 positions match TRBD1. In germline, CDR1 is SQVTM, CDR2 ANQGSEA. The trim removed 7 bases at V and 4 bases at J, leaving 21 bases unmatched. This CDR3 is 19 amino acids long. The CDR3 nucleotides read TGCAGCGCCCGAGCCGCAGGACAGGGGGCGCGATCCCCAAATCAGCCCCAGCATTTT. Residues: CSARAAGQGARSPNQPQHF.

This CDR3 reads CASTWTAQETQYF. Here the CDR3 DNA reads TGTGCCAGCACCTGGACAGCACAAGAGACCCAGTACTTC. The chain has TRBV5-8 and TRBJ2-5; a possible D gene is TRBD1 (6 bases). V lost 6 bases and J 2 bases, leaving 11 bases between the germline ends. CDR1 is SGHTS and CDR2 is YDEGEE in the germline V gene. The CDR3 consists of 13 residues.

The sample holds a few counts of this clone. The chain recombines TRBV6-1 with TRBJ2-6, with a possible D match to TRBD2 (6 bases). Germline V gives CDR1 MNHNS, CDR2 SASEGT. The CDR3 is 16 amino acids. V was trimmed by 2 bases and J by 0 bases, leaving 8 bases between them. CDR3 nucleotide sequence: TGTGCCAGCAGTGAACCGGGGGTCTCTGGGGCCAACGTCCTGACTTTC. Residues: CASSEPGVSGANVLTF.

The rearrangement links TRBV5-1 to TRBJ2-1, with 15 positions matching TRBD2. The CDR3 consists of 20 residues. V trimming: 4 bases; J trimming: 1 base; junction bases outside the gene matches: 12. Germline V lookup: CDR1 SGHRS, CDR2 YFSETQ. The CDR3 DNA reads as TGCGCCAGCAGCGTCCAGGGGGGACTAGCGGGGGGCCAATCCTACAATGAGCAGTTCTTC. Encoded protein: CASSVQGGLAGGQSYNEQFF.

The CDR3 region has the DNA TGCGCCAGCAGACCCCCCGGGACAGGGGCGCGCGAGCAGTACTTC. Residues: CASRPPGTGAREQYF. The rearrangement joins TRBV10-1 to TRBJ2-7, with TRBD1 identical over 10 bases. The CDR3 is 15 residues long. CDR1 and CDR2 (germline): WNHNN, SYGVQD (reference sequence). Trimming removed 6 bases from V and 6 bases from J; junction bases left unmatched: 11.

This sequence joins TRBV5-1 and TRBJ2-5; 9 bases match TRBD2. The CDR3 spans 17 residues. Germline V gene lookup returns CDR1 SGHRS and CDR2 YFSETQ. V was clipped by 0 bases and J by 5 bases; unmatched bases: 11. Here the CDR3 DNA reads TGCGCCAGCAGCTTGGGTCTCGGGCGGGGGGGCCGGGAGACCCAGTACTTC. Translation gives CASSLGLGRGGRETQYF.

The chain recombines TRBV7-9 with TRBJ2-3, with 11 bases identical to TRBD1. The CDR3 is 15 residues long. CDR1 SEHNR and CDR2 FQNEAQ come from the germline V gene (reference sequence). V dropped 5 bases and J dropped 5; count of bases not matched to a gene: 6. DNA for the CDR3: TGTGCCAGCAGCCTCGGACAGGGGGCACGAGATACGCAGTATTTT. Translating gives CASSLGQGARDTQYF.

The V call is TRBV19, the J call TRBJ1-3; D is unclear. CDR1 and CDR2 from the germline V gene are LNHDA and SQIVND (reference sequence). V lost 1 base and J lost 0, with 10 bases in between. This CDR3 has 16 amino acids. CDR3 amino acids: CASSIVAASSGNTIYF. The CDR3 DNA is TGTGCCAGTAGTATAGTGGCCGCCAGCTCTGGAAACACCATATATTTT.

V usage is TRBV19 and J usage is TRBJ1-2; TRBD1 is a possible D gene (5 bases). Germline lookup yields CDR1 LNHDA and CDR2 SQIVND (reference sequence). The CDR3 runs 15 residues. Trimming stripped 1 base from V and 4 bases from J, with 13 bases between. As DNA, the CDR3 is TGTGCCAGTAGTATAGCCGTGGGGCCCCTCTATGGCTACACCTTC. Translating gives CASSIAVGPLYGYTF. Supplemented by reference TRBV19 and TRBJ1-2, the full variable domain reads DGGITQSPKYLFRKEGQNVTLSCEQNLNHDAMYWYRQDPGQGLRLIYYSQIVNDFQKGDIAEGYSVSREKKESFPLTVTSAQKNPTAFYLCASSIAVGPLYGYTFGSGTRLTVV.

The rearrangement uses TRBV7-8 and TRBJ2-2, with a weak D call TRBD1 (5 bases). The CDR3 runs 15 residues. The ends were cut back, 1 base at V and 5 bases at J, with 11 bases in the middle. Germline loops: CDR1 SGHVS, CDR2 FQNEAQ. In DNA form, the CDR3 reads TGTGCCAGCAGCTTAGTGACAGTGAGAACCGGGGAGCTGTTTTTT. Translated: CASSLVTVRTGELFF.

The chain uses TRBV6-5 and TRBJ2-5; 8 bases line up with TRBD1. The trim removed 4 bases at V and 1 base at J, leaving 5 bases unmatched. This CDR3 spans 15 amino acids. Germline V gene sequence: CDR1 MNHEY, CDR2 SVGAGI. This CDR3 is CASSSGGSLQETQYF. CDR3 DNA sequence: TGTGCCAGCAGTTCAGGGGGCAGCCTCCAAGAGACCCAGTACTTC.

The chain couples TRBV28 to TRBJ2-7; tentatively, D is TRBD1 (5 bases). The V and J ends lost 6 bases and 2 bases respectively, with 8 bases between them. CDR1 is MDHEN and CDR2 is SYDVKM in the germline V gene. There are 12 residues in the CDR3. As DNA, the CDR3 is TGTGCCAGCAGAAGACAGACCTACGAGCAGTACTTC. This sequence encodes CASRRQTYEQYF.

The chain combines TRBV14 with TRBJ2-5, with TRBD1 matching 7 bases. The DNA end favors TRBJ2-7, so the J call may be wrong. This CDR3 has 15 residues. CDR1 SGHDN and CDR2 FVKESK come from the germline V gene. In nucleotides, the CDR3 is TGTGCCAGCAGCCAGCTCGGGGACAGAGCCTACGAGCAGTACTTC. Translating gives CASSQLGDRAYEQYF.

The rearrangement joins TRBV19 to TRBJ2-7; 7 bases agree with TRBD1. Losses at the gene ends were 10 bases for V and 9 bases for J; bases not matched to a gene: 12. CDR1 and CDR2 (germline): LNHDA, SQIVND (reference sequence). The CDR3 has 12 amino acids. The CDR3, as DNA: TGTGCCACGGGACCCCAGGGGGAACTGCAGTACTTC. Translating it yields CATGPQGELQYF.

V and J are TRBV4-2 and TRBJ2-7; D possibly corresponds to TRBD2 (5 bases). Trimming left V 4 bases short and J 6 bases short, with 16 bases between. CDR1 and CDR2 (germline): LGHNA, YNFKEQ. The CDR3 length is 14 residues. The CDR3 DNA sequence: TGTGCCAGCAGCCCTCAGGACTCAGCAGTCGAGCAGTACTTC. Its protein is CASSPQDSAVEQYF.

The chain joins TRBV30 to TRBJ2-7, with 7 bases lining up with TRBD1. The CDR3 spans 11 residues. CDR1 GTSNPN and CDR2 SVGIG come from the germline V gene (reference sequence). With V trimmed by 8 bases and J by 4 bases, 5 bases remained unmatched. The chain's CDR3 is CAGGQNYEQYF. CDR3 sequence (DNA): TGTGCCGGGGGACAGAATTACGAGCAGTACTTC.

The CDR3 DNA follows: TGTGCCAGCAGACAGGGGGGGACCGGGGAGCTGTTTTTT. Translating it yields CASRQGGTGELFF. The rearrangement links TRBV6-5 to TRBJ2-2, with D tentatively TRBD1 (8 bases). V gave up 6 bases and J gave up 5 bases, with 10 bases separating them. The V gene's germline CDR1 is MNHEY and CDR2 SVGAGI. The CDR3 loop spans 13 amino acids.

There are a few counts of this clone. The gene calls are TRBV4-3 and TRBJ2-1; D gene uncertain. Between the trimmed V and J ends, which lost 4 bases and 4 bases, there was a span of 14 bases. CDR1 LGHNA and CDR2 YSLEER come from the germline V gene. The length of the CDR3 is 15 residues. CDR3 bases: TGCGCCAGCAGCCGTGCTAGAGAACCATACAATGAGCAGTTCTTC. Protein: CASSRAREPYNEQFF.

The chain employs TRBV6-5 and TRBJ1-6; possible D gene TRBD1, 5 bases. The V end was cut by 2 bases, the J end by 10 bases, with 12 bases between. The CDR3 spans 14 residues. Looked up from germline, CDR1 is MNHEY and CDR2 is SVGAGI. The CDR3 spells CASSYRGEESPLHF. CDR3 in DNA: TGTGCCAGCAGTTACCGGGGGGAGGAATCACCCCTCCACTTT.

This clone was counted a single time. The V gene is TRBV2, the J gene TRBJ1-4; D may be TRBD1 (5 bases). Germline V CDR1 and CDR2: SNHLY, FYNNEI. The CDR3 has 15 residues. V was clipped by 6 bases and J by 4 bases, with 15 bases between them. CDR3 sequence: CASREQVLGNEKLFF. The CDR3 region has the DNA TGTGCCAGCAGGGAACAGGTGCTGGGTAATGAAAAACTGTTTTTT. The full variable domain, in which reference TRBV2 and TRBJ1-4 provide the parts outside the CDR3, is EPEVTQTPSHQVTQMGQEVILRCVPISNHLYFYWYRQILGQKVEFLVSFYNNEISEKSEIFDDQFSVERPDGSNFTLKIRSTKLEDSAMYFCASREQVLGNEKLFFGSGTQLSVL.

This clone has just a few counts. The V and J genes are TRBV25-1 and TRBJ1-1; 7 positions match TRBD1. The V gene end was trimmed by 5 bases and the J gene end by 10 bases; junction bases not matched to a gene: 4. Germline CDR1 is MGHDK and CDR2 is SYGVNS. CDR3 length: 11 residues. The CDR3 DNA sequence: TGTGCCAGCAGTCAGGGGGTAGGAGCTTTCTTT. Translated: CASSQGVGAFF.